This TCR beta chain is drawn from a study of T-cell memory formation after mild COVID-19. TCRdb recomputed calls from the 5' RACE reads with MiXCR, one row per CDR3 protein. The data show about 600,000 distinct CDR3 sequences, less than 25% seen once. Germline CDR1 is MNHEY and CDR2 is SVGEGT. The CDR3 contains 15 residues. The V end was cut by 6 bases, the J end by 6 bases, with 20 bases between. The TCR sequence derives from an adult woman who had mild COVID-19 (a few samples of this study predate the infection). Cell type and time point are not known. The rearrangement joins TRBV6-2 or TRBV6-3 to TRBJ1-1; tentative D call: TRBD1 (6 bases). Sequencing input: PBMCs or a T cell subset sorted from them (not recorded which). CDR3 coding DNA: TGTGCCAGCAGCCACGCGGGACAAAATTGGGCTGAAGCTTTCTTT. Its protein is CASSHAGQNWAEAFF.